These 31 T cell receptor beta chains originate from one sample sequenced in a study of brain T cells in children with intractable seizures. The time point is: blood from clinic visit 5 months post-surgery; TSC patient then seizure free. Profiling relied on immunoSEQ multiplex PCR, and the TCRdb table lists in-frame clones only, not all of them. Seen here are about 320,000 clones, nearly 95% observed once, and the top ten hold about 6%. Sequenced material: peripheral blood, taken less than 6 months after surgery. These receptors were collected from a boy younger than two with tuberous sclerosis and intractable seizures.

CDR3 coding DNA: TGTGCCAGCAGCTTTGCTAGCGGTATCGTTCAGTACTTC. This codes for CASSFASGIVQYF. V and J are TRBV5-6 and TRBJ2-4, with 7 bases fitting TRBD2. This CDR3 spans 13 amino acids. CDR1 is SGHDT and CDR2 is YYEEEE in the germline V gene. Trimming at V came to 2 bases and at J to 11 bases, leaving 7 bases not matched to a gene.

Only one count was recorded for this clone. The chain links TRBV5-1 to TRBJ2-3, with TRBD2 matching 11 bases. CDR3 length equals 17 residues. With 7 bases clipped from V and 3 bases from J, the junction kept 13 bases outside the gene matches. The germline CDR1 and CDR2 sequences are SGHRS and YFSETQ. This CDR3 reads CASWGGTTSGMTDTQYF. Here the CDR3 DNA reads TGCGCCAGCTGGGGGGGAACGACTAGCGGGATGACAGATACGCAGTATTTT.

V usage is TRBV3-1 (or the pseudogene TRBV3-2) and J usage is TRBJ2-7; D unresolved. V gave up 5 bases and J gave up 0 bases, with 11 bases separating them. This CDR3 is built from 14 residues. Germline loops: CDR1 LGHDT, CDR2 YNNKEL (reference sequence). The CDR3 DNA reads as TGTGCCAGCAGCGAAAAAAGGGTCTCCTACGAGCAGTACTTC. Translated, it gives CASSEKRVSYEQYF.

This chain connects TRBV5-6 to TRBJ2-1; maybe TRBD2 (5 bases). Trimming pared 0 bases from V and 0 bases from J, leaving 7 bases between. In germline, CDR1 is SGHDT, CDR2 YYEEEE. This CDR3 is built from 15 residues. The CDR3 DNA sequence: TGTGCCAGCAGCTTGGGAGAGGGCTCCTACAATGAGCAGTTCTTC. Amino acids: CASSLGEGSYNEQFF.

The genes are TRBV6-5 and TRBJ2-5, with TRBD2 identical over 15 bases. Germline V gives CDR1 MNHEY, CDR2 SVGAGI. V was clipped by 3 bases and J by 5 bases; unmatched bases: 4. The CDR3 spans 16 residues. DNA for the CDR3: TGTGCCAGCAGTTATCTGGGGACTAGCGGGAGGGAGACCCAGTACTTC. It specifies CASSYLGTSGRETQYF.

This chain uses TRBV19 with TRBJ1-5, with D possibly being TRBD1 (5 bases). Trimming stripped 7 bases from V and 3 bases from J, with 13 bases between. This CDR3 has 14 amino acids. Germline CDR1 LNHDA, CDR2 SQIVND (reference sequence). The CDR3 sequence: CASTIGGPNQPQHF. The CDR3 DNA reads TGTGCCAGTACCATCGGGGGACCCAATCAGCCCCAGCATTTT.

CDR3 amino acids: CASSSWTSVNEQFF. The CDR3 bases are TGTGCCAGCAGCTCCTGGACTAGCGTCAATGAGCAGTTCTTC. This rearrangement joins TRBV7-6 to TRBJ2-1; 9 positions match TRBD2. The CDR3 sequence is 14 residues long. Germline CDR1 is SGHVS and CDR2 is FNYEAQ. The J segment lost 6 bases and the V segment lost 4 bases, leaving 4 bases of the junction unmatched.

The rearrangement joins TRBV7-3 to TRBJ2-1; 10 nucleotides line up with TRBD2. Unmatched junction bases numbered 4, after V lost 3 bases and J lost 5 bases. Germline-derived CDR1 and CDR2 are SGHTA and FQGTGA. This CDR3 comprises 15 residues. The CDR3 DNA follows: TGTGCCAGCAGCTTGAGCGGGGGGGTCAACAATGAGCAGTTCTTC. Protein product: CASSLSGGVNNEQFF. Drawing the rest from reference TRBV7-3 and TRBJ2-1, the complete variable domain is GAGVSQTPSNKVTEKGKYVELRCDPISGHTALYWYRQSLGQGPEFLIYFQGTGAADDSGLPNDRFFAVRPEGSVSTLKIQRTERGDSAVYLCASSLSGGVNNEQFFGPGTRLTVL.

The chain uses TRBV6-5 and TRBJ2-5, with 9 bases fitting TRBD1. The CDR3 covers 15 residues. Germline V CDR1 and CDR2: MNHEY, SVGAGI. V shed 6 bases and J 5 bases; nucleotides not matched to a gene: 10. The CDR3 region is CASRPRDRVSETQYF. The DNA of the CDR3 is TGTGCCAGCAGGCCCCGGGACAGGGTAAGCGAGACCCAGTACTTC.

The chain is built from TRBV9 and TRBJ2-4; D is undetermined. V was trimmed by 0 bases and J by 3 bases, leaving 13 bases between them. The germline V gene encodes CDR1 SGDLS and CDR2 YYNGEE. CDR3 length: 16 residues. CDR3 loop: CASSVEASLGKNIQYF. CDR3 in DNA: TGTGCCAGCAGCGTAGAAGCTAGTTTAGGCAAAAACATTCAGTACTTC. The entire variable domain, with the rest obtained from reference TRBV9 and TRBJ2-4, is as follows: DSGVTQTPKHLITATGQRVTLRCSPRSGDLSVYWYQQSLDQGLQFLIQYYNGEERAKGNILERFSAQQFPDLHSELNLSSLELGDSALYFCASSVEASLGKNIQYFGAGTRLSVL.

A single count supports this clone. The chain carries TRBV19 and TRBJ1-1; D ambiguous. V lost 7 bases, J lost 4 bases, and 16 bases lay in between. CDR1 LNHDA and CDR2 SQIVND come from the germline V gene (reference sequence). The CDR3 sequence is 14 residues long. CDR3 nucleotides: TGTGCCAGTACCAATTTGGGGTGGGGCACTGAAGCTTTCTTT. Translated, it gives CASTNLGWGTEAFF.

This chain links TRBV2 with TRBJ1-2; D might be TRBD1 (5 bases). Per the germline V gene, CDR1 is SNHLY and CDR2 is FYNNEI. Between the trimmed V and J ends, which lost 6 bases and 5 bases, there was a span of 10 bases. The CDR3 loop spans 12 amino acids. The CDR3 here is CASRAGGYGYTF. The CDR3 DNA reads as TGTGCCAGCAGGGCGGGGGGATATGGCTACACCTTC.

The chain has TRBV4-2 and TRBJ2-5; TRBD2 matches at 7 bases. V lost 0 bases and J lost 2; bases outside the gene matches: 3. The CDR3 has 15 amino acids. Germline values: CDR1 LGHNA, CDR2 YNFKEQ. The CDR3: CASSQEAGRQETQYF. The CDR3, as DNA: TGTGCCAGCAGCCAAGAAGCGGGGCGACAAGAGACCCAGTACTTC.

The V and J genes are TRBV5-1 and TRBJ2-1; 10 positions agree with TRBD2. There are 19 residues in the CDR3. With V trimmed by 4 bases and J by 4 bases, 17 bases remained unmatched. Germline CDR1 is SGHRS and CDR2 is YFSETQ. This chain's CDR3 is CASSTKRGGDPYMYNEQFF. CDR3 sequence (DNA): TGCGCCAGCAGCACAAAGCGGGGGGGCGACCCATACATGTACAATGAGCAGTTCTTC.

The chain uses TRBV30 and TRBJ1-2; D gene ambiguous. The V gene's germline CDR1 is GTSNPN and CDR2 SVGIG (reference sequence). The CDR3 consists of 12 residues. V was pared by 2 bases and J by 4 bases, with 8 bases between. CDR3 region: CAWSSGPYGYTF. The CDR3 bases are TGTGCCTGGAGTTCAGGACCCTATGGCTACACCTTC.

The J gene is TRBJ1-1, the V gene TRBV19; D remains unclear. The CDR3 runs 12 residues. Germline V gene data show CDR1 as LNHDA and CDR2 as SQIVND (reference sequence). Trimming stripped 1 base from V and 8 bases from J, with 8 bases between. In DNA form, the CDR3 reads TGTGCCAGTAGTATAGGGGTTAGGGAAGCTTTCTTT. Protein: CASSIGVREAFF.

The CDR3 nucleotides read TGTGCTAGTGGTTTGGTACTAGAGGACGAGCAGTACTTC. It translates to CASGLVLEDEQYF. V usage is TRBV12-5 and J usage is TRBJ2-7; D perhaps matches TRBD2 (5 bases). CDR1 is LGHNT and CDR2 is FRNRAP in the germline V gene. Trimming removed 0 bases at V and 5 bases at J, with 8 bases between. There are 13 residues in the CDR3.

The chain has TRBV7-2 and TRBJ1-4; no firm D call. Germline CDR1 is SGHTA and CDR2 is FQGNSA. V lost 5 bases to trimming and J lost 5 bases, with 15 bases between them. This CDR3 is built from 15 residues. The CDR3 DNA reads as TGTGCCAGCAGCCACCCCGGCAGGCCGAATGAAAAACTGTTTTTT. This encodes CASSHPGRPNEKLFF.

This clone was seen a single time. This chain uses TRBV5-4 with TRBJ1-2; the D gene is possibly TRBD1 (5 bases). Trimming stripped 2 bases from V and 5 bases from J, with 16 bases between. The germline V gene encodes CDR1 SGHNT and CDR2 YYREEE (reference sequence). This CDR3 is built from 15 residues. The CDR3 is CASSFIRGAEYGYTF. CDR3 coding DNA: TGTGCCAGCAGCTTTATTCGTGGGGCGGAATATGGCTACACCTTC.

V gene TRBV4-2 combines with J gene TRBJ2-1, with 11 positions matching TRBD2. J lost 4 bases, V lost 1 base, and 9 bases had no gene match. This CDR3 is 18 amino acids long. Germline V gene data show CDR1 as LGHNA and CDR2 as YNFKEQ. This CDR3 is CASSQGGLAGGAYNEQFF. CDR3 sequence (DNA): TGTGCCAGCAGCCAAGGGGGGCTAGCGGGAGGTGCGTACAATGAGCAGTTCTTC.

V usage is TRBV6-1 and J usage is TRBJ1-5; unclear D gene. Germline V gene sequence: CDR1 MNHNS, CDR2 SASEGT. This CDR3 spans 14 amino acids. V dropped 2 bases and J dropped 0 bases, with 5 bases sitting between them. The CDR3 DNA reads TGTGCCAGCAGTGAACAGTATAGCAATCAGCCCCAGCATTTT. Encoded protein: CASSEQYSNQPQHF.

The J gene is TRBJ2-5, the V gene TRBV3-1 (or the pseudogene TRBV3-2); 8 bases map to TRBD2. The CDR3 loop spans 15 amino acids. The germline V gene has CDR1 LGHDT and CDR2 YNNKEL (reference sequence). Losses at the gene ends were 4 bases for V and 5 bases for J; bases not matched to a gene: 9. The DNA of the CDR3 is TGTGCCAGCAGCCCCCTAGCGGGCGGGGGGGAGACCCAGTACTTC. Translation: CASSPLAGGGETQYF.

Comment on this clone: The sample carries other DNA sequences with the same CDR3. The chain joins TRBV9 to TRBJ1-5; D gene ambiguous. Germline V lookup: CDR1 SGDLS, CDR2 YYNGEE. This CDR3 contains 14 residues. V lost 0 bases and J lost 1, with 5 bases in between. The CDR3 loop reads CASSVDGSNQPQHF. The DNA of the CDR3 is TGTGCCAGCAGCGTAGATGGGAGCAATCAGCCCCAGCATTTT.

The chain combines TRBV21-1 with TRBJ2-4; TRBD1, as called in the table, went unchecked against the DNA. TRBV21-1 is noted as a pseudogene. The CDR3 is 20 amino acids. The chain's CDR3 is CASSKPRWARAGGAAFIQYF. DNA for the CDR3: TGTGCCAGCAGCAAACCACGATGGGCCAGGGCAGGGGGCGCGGCATTCATTCAGTACTTC.

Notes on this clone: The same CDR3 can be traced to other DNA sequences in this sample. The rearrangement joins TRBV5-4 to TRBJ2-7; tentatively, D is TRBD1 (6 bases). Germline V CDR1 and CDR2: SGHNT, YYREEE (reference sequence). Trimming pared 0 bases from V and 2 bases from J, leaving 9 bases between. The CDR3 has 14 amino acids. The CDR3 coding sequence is TGTGCCAGCAGCTTGGGCACAGGGACCTACGAGCAGTACTTC. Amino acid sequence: CASSLGTGTYEQYF.

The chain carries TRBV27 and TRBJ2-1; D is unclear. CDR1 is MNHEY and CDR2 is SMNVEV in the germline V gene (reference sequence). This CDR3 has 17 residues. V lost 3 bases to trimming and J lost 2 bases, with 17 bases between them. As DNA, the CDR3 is TGTGCCAGCAGTTTTAGTGCCGGGTTAGGTCCCTACAATGAGCAGTTCTTC. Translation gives CASSFSAGLGPYNEQFF.

CDR3 bases: TGTGCCAGCAGCTTAGGCAGAGGGGATAATTCACCCCTCCACTTT. As protein: CASSLGRGDNSPLHF. This chain links TRBV11-3 with TRBJ1-6; D possibly corresponds to TRBD1 (5 bases). CDR3 size: 15 residues. Per germline, CDR1 SGHNT and CDR2 YENEEA. V was clipped by 1 base and J by 5 bases, with 9 bases between them.

The CDR3 nucleotides are TGTGCCAGCAGCGTAGCCCCGACCGGTCCAACAGGGCGCAACGAGCAGTACTTC. Protein product: CASSVAPTGPTGRNEQYF. The chain joins TRBV9 to TRBJ2-7; D is perhaps TRBD1 (6 bases). The V end was cut by 0 bases, the J end by 5 bases, with 24 bases between. CDR3 length equals 18 residues. CDR1 is SGDLS and CDR2 is YYNGEE in the germline V gene.

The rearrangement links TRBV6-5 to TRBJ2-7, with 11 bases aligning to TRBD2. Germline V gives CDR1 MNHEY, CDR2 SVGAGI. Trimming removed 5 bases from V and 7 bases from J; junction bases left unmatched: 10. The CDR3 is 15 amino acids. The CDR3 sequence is CASSPNLSGREEQYF. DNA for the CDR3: TGTGCCAGCAGTCCTAACCTTAGCGGGAGGGAAGAGCAGTACTTC.

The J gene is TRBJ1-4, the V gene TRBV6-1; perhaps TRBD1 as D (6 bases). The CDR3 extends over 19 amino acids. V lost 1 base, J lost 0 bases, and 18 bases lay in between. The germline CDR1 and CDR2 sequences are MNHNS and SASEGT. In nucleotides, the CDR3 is TGTGCCAGCAGTGAAGGGCAGGGGAGTTGGTGGGCAACTAATGAAAAACTGTTTTTT. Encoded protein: CASSEGQGSWWATNEKLFF.

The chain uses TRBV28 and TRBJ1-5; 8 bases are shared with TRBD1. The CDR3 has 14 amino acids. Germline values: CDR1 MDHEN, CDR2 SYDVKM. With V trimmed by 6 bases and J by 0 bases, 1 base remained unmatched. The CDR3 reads CASRTGGSNQPQHF. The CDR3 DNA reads TGTGCCAGCAGAACAGGGGGTAGCAATCAGCCCCAGCATTTT.